The rows below give T cell receptor beta chains drawn from one sample of a study of spatial heterogeneity in lung cancer. TCRdb called the 5' RACE reads again in MiXCR, with one record for every CDR3 protein. The sample has around 6,000 distinct CDR3 sequences, around a sixth seen once. The material sequenced was normal lung tissue next to the tumor, taken at surgery. These receptors were collected from a male donor with early-stage non-small cell lung cancer. CDR3s include the opening cysteine and the closing phenylalanine or tryptophan. The D gene is left open where the match is weak. The listing skips clone size in some rows; elsewhere it reads once, few, many or a size class.

D gene | J gene | CDR3 length | V gene | clone size | CDR3 DNA | CDR3 protein
TRBD1 | TRBJ2-3 | 16 | TRBV3-1 | medium-sized | TGTGCCAGCAGCGGCCGGGGGTCAGGGGGCCTAGATACGCAGTATTTT | CASSGRGSGGLDTQYF
NA | TRBJ2-5 | 15 | TRBV29-1 | NA | TGCAGCGTTGACCCGAGCTACGGGGCTGTGGAGACCCAGTACTTC | CSVDPSYGAVETQYF
TRBD2 | TRBJ2-5 | 15 | TRBV20-1 | few | TGCAGTGCTAGATGGACCCTAGCGGGACTAGAGACCCAGTACTTC | CSARWTLAGLETQYF
NA | TRBJ1-5 | 17 | TRBV28 | few | TGTGCCAGCAGACTTTCCTCCCCAGGCCGTTTAGGGGTGCCCCAGCATTTT | CASRLSSPGRLGVPQHF
TRBD1 | TRBJ1-2 | 13 | TRBV4-1 | few | TGCGCCAGCAGCCCGACAGGGGCGTTTGGCTACACCTTC | CASSPTGAFGYTF
TRBD2 | TRBJ2-3 | 16 | TRBV5-5 | NA | TGTGCCAGCAGCCCTGGCCGGACTAGCGGCACAGATACGCAGTATTTT | CASSPGRTSGTDTQYF
TRBD2 | TRBJ2-1 | 16 | TRBV3-1 | medium-sized | TGTGCCAGCAGCCAGTGGGAGGGGAACAACTACAATGAGCAGTTCTTC | CASSQWEGNNYNEQFF
TRBD2 | TRBJ2-7 | 17 | TRBV20-1 | few | TGCAGTGCTAGAGATCTAGCTAGCGGGATGCTCTCCTACGAGCAGTACTTC | CSARDLASGMLSYEQYF
NA | TRBJ2-1 | 13 | TRBV19 | many | TGTGCCAGTAGTGTTACTCAAGGAACTGAGCAGTTCTTC | CASSVTQGTEQFF
NA | TRBJ1-2 | 14 | TRBV7-2 | few | TGTGCCAGCAGCCCTGCGACAGGAGACTATGGCTACACCTTC | CASSPATGDYGYTF
NA | TRBJ2-2 | 13 | TRBV2 | NA | TGTGCCAGCAGCCAGTATGGTACCGGGGAGCTGTTTTTT | CASSQYGTGELFF
TRBD2 | TRBJ2-3 | 16 | TRBV20-1 | medium-sized | TGCAGTGGTTCGGGGCCGGGGACTAGCCGTCCAGATACGCAGTATTTT | CSGSGPGTSRPDTQYF
TRBD2 | TRBJ2-1 | 16 | TRBV14 | medium-sized | TGTGCCAGCAGCCAGCTAGCGGGAGGGACCTACAATGAGCAGTTCTTC | CASSQLAGGTYNEQFF
NA | TRBJ2-3 | 15 | TRBV6-1 | medium-sized | TGTGCCAGCAGTGAAGCTGGGACGGGAACAGATACGCAGTATTTT | CASSEAGTGTDTQYF
NA | TRBJ2-4 | 17 | TRBV12-3/TRBV12-4 | medium-sized | TGTGCCAGCAGACCCGGGGAGGGGGCACGAGCCAAAAACATTCAGTACTTC | CASRPGEGARAKNIQYF
TRBD2 | TRBJ2-1 | 14 | TRBV6-5 | NA | TGTGCCAGCAGAGCAGCGGGAGGGGGTAATGAGCAGTTCTTC | CASRAAGGGNEQFF
NA | TRBJ1-5 | 15 | TRBV28 | many | TGTGCCAGCACCCCATACAGGACAGACAATCAGCCCCAGCATTTT | CASTPYRTDNQPQHF
NA | TRBJ2-3 | 14 | TRBV7-9 | NA | TGTGCCAGCAGCTCGCTAACGTACACAGATACGCAGTATTTT | CASSSLTYTDTQYF
NA | TRBJ1-2 | 13 | TRBV12-3/TRBV12-4 | NA | TGTGCCAGCAGTCCGGGACATAGCTATGGCTACACCTTC | CASSPGHSYGYTF
TRBD1 | TRBJ2-7 | 15 | TRBV18 | NA | TGTGCCAGCTCACCAATGGGACAGGGACTCTGGGAGCAGTACTTC | CASSPMGQGLWEQYF
TRBD2 | TRBJ2-2 | 14 | TRBV7-2 | NA | TGTGCCACCGAGCGGGAGAGGAGCACCGGGGAGCTGTTTTTT | CATERERSTGELFF
NA | TRBJ2-7 | 12 | TRBV7-2 | medium-sized | TGTGCCAGCAGCTTTCAGGGGTACGAGCAGTACTTC | CASSFQGYEQYF
NA | TRBJ2-7 | 14 | TRBV4-3 | large | TGCGCCAGCAGCCAAGAATACAACTCCTACGAGCAGTACTTC | CASSQEYNSYEQYF
TRBD1 | TRBJ2-7 | 15 | TRBV6-1 | medium-sized | TGTGCCAGCAGTGAGTCGGGCAGGGGGTCGGACGAGCAGTACTTC | CASSESGRGSDEQYF
NA | TRBJ2-3 | 14 | TRBV20-1 | NA | TGCAGTGCTAGACCTAACCCGGGGGCAGATACGCAGTATTTT | CSARPNPGADTQYF
TRBD2 | TRBJ2-1 | 16 | TRBV5-6 | few | TGTGCCAGCAGCTGGGCACCCGGGACTAGCGGCAATGAGCAGTTCTTC | CASSWAPGTSGNEQFF
NA | TRBJ2-2 | 14 | TRBV12-3/TRBV12-4 | few | TGTGCCAGCAACGGTTACCGGGGGACCGGGGAGCTGTTTTTT | CASNGYRGTGELFF
NA | TRBJ2-1 | 13 | TRBV7-2 | NA | TGTGCCAGCAGCGTTGGACAGTTGAATGAGCAGTTCTTC | CASSVGQLNEQFF
NA | TRBJ2-1 | 11 | TRBV28 | medium-sized | TGTGCCAGCAGTTTACGGGGGCTCGGGTTCTTC | CASSLRGLGFF
TRBD2 | TRBJ2-5 | 16 | TRBV6-2/TRBV6-3 | medium-sized | TGTGCCAGCACCGACCCTAGCGGGGGCCACCAAGAGACCCAGTACTTC | CASTDPSGGHQETQYF
NA | TRBJ2-6 | 13 | TRBV12-3/TRBV12-4 | NA | TGTGCCTCCCTAGCTAGTGGGGCCAACGTCCTGACTTTC | CASLASGANVLTF
TRBD2 | TRBJ2-1 | 16 | TRBV28 | few | TGTGCCAGCACTTCCAGGGCGGGAGGAACCTACAATGAGCAGTTCTTC | CASTSRAGGTYNEQFF
NA | TRBJ1-4 | 14 | TRBV21-1 | few | TGTGCCAGCAGCTGGGAAGGGCCTAATGAAAAACTGTTTTTT | CASSWEGPNEKLFF
NA | TRBJ2-4 | 12 | TRBV2 | many | TGTGCCAGCAAAAGTCAGGGCCACATTCAGTACTTC | CASKSQGHIQYF
NA | TRBJ1-2 | 11 | TRBV29-1 | few | TGCAGCATCGACAGGTCCAATGGCTACACCTTC | CSIDRSNGYTF
NA | TRBJ1-1 | 15 | TRBV6-5 | few | TGTGCCAGCAGGAAGGGTAGGGGGGGAGGTTCTGAAGCTTTCTTT | CASRKGRGGGSEAFF
NA | TRBJ1-6 | 19 | TRBV20-1 | NA | TGCAGTGCTAGAGGGCGGACACTCAGTCGCCGAGGATATAATTCACCCCTCCACTTT | CSARGRTLSRRGYNSPLHF
NA | TRBJ1-5 | 18 | TRBV6-1 | few | TGTGCCAGCAGTGAAAATGCCCTTGGGACATCGTTCAATCAGCCCCAGCATTTT | CASSENALGTSFNQPQHF
TRBD1 | TRBJ1-2 | 13 | TRBV29-1 | NA | TGCAGCGTTCTAAGACAGGGGAATCTGGGCTACACCTTC | CSVLRQGNLGYTF
NA | TRBJ1-2 | 12 | TRBV28 | NA | TGTGCCAGCAGCCTCCGGGGGTACTCCGGGGCCTTC | CASSLRGYSGAF
NA | TRBJ2-2 | 13 | TRBV24-1 | NA | TGTGCCACCACCCGGGGGAACACCGGGGAGCTGTTTTTT | CATTRGNTGELFF
TRBD2 | TRBJ2-2 | 19 | TRBV27 | NA | TGTGCCAGCAGTCGAGGACTAGCGGGAGGGCCGGGGCTTCCCGGGGAGCTGTTTTTT | CASSRGLAGGPGLPGELFF
NA | TRBJ1-5 | 13 | TRBV7-2 | few | TGTGCCAGCAGCCCCCAGGCCAATCAGCCCCAGCATTTT | CASSPQANQPQHF
NA | TRBJ1-1 | 13 | TRBV7-6 | medium-sized | TGTGCCAGCAGCCCCTACTCCGGGGGTGAAGCTTTCTTT | CASSPYSGGEAFF
TRBD1 | TRBJ1-1 | 15 | TRBV2 | few | TGTGCCAGCAGTGAATCCCCTGGACAGGCCGCCGAAGCTTTCTTT | CASSESPGQAAEAFF
TRBD1 | TRBJ1-5 | 16 | TRBV19 | NA | TGTGCCAGTAGTATGGAGGGGGAGGGGGCGAATCAGCCCCAGCATTTT | CASSMEGEGANQPQHF
NA | TRBJ1-6 | 14 | TRBV28 | medium-sized | TGTGCCAGCAGTTCGCCAGGGTTTTACTCACCCCTCCACTTT | CASSSPGFYSPLHF
NA | TRBJ2-1 | 16 | TRBV7-2 | medium-sized | TGTGCCAGCAGCCCGGCCCCTTCCCAGACCCTCAATGAGCAGTTCTTC | CASSPAPSQTLNEQFF
NA | TRBJ2-2 | 12 | TRBV5-6 | NA | TGTGCCAGCAGCTTGGTTCCCGGGGAGCTGTTTTTT | CASSLVPGELFF
TRBD2 | TRBJ2-1 | 17 | TRBV5-4 | NA | TGTGCCAGCAGCTTGTTTGTGACTAGCGGACGTTACAATGAGCAGTTCTTC | CASSLFVTSGRYNEQFF
NA | TRBJ2-1 | 16 | TRBV20-1 | few | TGCAGTGCTAGAGATGGGCGTTCCAGCTCCTACAATGAGCAGTTCTTC | CSARDGRSSSYNEQFF
NA | TRBJ2-3 | 11 | TRBV29-1 | medium-sized | TGCAGCGTAGACCACACAGATACGCAGTATTTT | CSVDHTDTQYF
TRBD1 | TRBJ2-7 | 14 | TRBV27 | NA | TGTGCCAGCAAATTAGACAGGGCCCTCGGCGAGCAGTACTTC | CASKLDRALGEQYF
NA | TRBJ2-7 | 14 | TRBV6-1 | medium-sized | TGTGCCAGCAACCGGGAGCCCGTCGGATACGAGCAGTACTTC | CASNREPVGYEQYF
TRBD2 | TRBJ2-1 | 14 | TRBV20-1 | NA | TGCAGTGCTAGCCCGGGAGGCCCTTCACATGAGCAGTTCTTC | CSASPGGPSHEQFF